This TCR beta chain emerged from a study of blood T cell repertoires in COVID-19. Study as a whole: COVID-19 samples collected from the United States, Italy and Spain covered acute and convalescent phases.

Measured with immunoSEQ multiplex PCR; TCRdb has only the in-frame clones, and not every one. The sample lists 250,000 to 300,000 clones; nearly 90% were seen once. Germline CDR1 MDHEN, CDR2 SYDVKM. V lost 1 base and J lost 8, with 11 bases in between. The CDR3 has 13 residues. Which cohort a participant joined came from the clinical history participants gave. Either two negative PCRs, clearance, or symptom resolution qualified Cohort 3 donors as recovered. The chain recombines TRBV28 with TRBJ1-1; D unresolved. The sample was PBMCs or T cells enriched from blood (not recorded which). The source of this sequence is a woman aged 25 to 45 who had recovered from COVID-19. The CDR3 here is CASSLSPSREAFF. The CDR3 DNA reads TGTGCCAGCAGTTTATCCCCCTCCAGGGAAGCTTTCTTT. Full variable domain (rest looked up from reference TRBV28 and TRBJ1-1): DVKVTQSSRYLVKRTGEKVFLECVQDMDHENMFWYRQDPGLGLRLIYFSYDVKMKEKGDIPEGYSVSREKKERFSLILESASTNQTSMYLCASSLSPSREAFFGQGTRLTVV.